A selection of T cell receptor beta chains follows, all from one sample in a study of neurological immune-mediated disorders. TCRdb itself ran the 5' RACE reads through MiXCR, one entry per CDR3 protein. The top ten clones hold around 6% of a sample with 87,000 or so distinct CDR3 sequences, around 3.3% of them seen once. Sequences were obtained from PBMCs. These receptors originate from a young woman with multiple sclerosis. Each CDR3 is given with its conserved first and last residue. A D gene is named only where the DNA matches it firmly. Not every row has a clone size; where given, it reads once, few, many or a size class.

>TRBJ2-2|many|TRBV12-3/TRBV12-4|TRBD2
TGTGCCAGCACCGGGGGGGGGACTAGCGCTTCCTCGAACACCGGGGAGCTGTTTTTT
CASTGGGTSASSNTGELFF
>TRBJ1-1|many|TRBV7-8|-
TGTGCCAGCTGGGGCCCCGGCACTGAAGCTTTCTTT
CASWGPGTEAFF
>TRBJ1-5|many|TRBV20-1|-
TGCAGTGCTAGGGACGGCGGGGGGCCCCAGCATTTT
CSARDGGGPQHF
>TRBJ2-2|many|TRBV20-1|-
TGCAGTGCTAGTAAGGTGAACACCGGGGAGCTGTTTTTT
CSASKVNTGELFF
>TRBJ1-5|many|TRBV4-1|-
TGCGCCAGCAGTTTGAAGGGTCTGGTTAATCAGCCCCAGCATTTT
CASSLKGLVNQPQHF
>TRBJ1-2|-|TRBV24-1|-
TGTGCCACCAGTGATGAAACAGTTAACTATGGCTACACCTTC
CATSDETVNYGYTF
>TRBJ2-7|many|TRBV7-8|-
TGTGCCAGCAGCTTGTGGGGCAGGGAATACGAGCAGTACTTC
CASSLWGREYEQYF
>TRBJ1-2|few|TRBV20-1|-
TGCAGTGCCGTTGAGGGAACCTCCGGCTATGGCTACACCTTC
CSAVEGTSGYGYTF
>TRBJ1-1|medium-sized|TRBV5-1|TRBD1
TGCGCCAGCAGCCTCAGGGGGCAAGGCACTGAAGCTTTCTTT
CASSLRGQGTEAFF
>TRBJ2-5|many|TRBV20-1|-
TGCAGTTCGAAACCCGGGACAGCGGGCCAAGAGACCCAGTACTTC
CSSKPGTAGQETQYF
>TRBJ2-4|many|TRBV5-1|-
TGCGCCAGCAGCTCCCTCGGGGGAGTAGCCAAAAACATTCAGTACTTC
CASSSLGGVAKNIQYF
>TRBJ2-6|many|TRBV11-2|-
TGTGCCAGCAAAAATTCTGGGGCCAACGTCCTGACTTTC
CASKNSGANVLTF
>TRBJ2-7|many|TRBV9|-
TGTGCCAGCAGCCGAGCGGGGACAGAACCCTACGAGCAGTACTTC
CASSRAGTEPYEQYF
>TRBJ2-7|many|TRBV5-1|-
TGCGCCAGCAGCTTGCTAGGGTCGGGAAGAGGGCAGTACGAGCAGTACTTC
CASSLLGSGRGQYEQYF
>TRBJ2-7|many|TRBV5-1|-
TGCGCCAGCAGCTTTAACTCATGGACCTACGAGCAGTACTTC
CASSFNSWTYEQYF
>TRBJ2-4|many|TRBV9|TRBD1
TGTGCCAGCAGCAGGGGGACAGAAAACATTCAGTACTTC
CASSRGTENIQYF
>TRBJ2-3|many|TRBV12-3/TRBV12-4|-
TGTGCCAGCAGTTTATCAGTGGATACGCAGTATTTT
CASSLSVDTQYF
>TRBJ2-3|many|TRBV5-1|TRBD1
TGCGCCAGCAGCTCGGGACAGGGTATCACAGATACGCAGTATTTT
CASSSGQGITDTQYF
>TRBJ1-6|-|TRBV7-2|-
TGTGCCAGCAGATACCAGTATGGAGCAGGCTCTGGTTCACCCCTCAACTTT
CASRYQYGAGSGSPLNF
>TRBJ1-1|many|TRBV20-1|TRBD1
TGCAGTGCTGGGCCAATAACAGGGGGCGGCCTGAACACTGAAGCTTTCTTT
CSAGPITGGGLNTEAFF
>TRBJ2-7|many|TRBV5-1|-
TGCGCCAGCAGCTTGTTCCGGGACATTCCTGGCGAGCAGTACTTC
CASSLFRDIPGEQYF
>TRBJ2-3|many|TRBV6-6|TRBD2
TGTGCCAGCAGTGGAGGGACTAGCGGGGGAACTAGCACAGATACGCAGTATTTT
CASSGGTSGGTSTDTQYF
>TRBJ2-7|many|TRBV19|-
TGTGCCAGTAGTATAGAACGAACCTACGAGCAGTACTTC
CASSIERTYEQYF
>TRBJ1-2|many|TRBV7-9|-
TGTGCCAGCAGTCCCAGGGCAGAGAACTATGGCTACACCTTC
CASSPRAENYGYTF
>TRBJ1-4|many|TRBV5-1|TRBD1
TGCGCCAGCAGCGTGGGGACAGGCGAGAAACTGTTTTTT
CASSVGTGEKLFF
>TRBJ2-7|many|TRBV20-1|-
TGCAGTGCTAGGAGGTGGATGTCCTACGAGCAGTACTTC
CSARRWMSYEQYF
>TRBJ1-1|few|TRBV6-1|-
TGTGCCAGCAGTGAAAACGGGGGTACTGAAGCTTTCTTT
CASSENGGTEAFF
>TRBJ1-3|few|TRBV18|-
TGTGCCAGCTCTCAAGTGGATGGAAACACCATATATTTT
CASSQVDGNTIYF
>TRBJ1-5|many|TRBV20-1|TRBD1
TGCAGTGCTACCGGGACAGTTAATCAGCCCCAGCATTTT
CSATGTVNQPQHF
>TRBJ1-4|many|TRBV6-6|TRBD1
TGTGCCAGCAGTTGGGGACAGGCTAATGAAAAACTGTTTTTT
CASSWGQANEKLFF
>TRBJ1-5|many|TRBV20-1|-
TGCAGTGCTAGGGAAAGCTTCAATCAGCCCCAGCATTTT
CSARESFNQPQHF
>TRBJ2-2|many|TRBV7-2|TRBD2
TGTGCCAGCAGCCCCTGGCGGGAGGGCCGGGAGCTGTTTTTT
CASSPWREGRELFF
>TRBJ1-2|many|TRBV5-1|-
TGCGCCAGCAGGGGCGATGACTATGGCTACACCTTC
CASRGDDYGYTF
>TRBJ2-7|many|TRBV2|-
TGTGCCAGCGGGAAGCTCGTACCCTACGAGCAGTACTTC
CASGKLVPYEQYF
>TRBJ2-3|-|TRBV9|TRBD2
TGTGCCAGCAGCGTAGCAGCTAGCGGGAGCTTAGATACGCAGTATTTT
CASSVAASGSLDTQYF
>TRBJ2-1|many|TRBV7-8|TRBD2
TGTGCCAGCAGCTTAGTTAAGGGACTAGTTCCCGGTGAGCAGTTCTTC
CASSLVKGLVPGEQFF
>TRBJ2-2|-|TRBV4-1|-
TGCGCCAGCAGCCAAGAGGGGACTTTGGCGAACACCGGGGAGCTGTTTTTT
CASSQEGTLANTGELFF
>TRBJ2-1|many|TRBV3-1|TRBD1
TGTGCCAGCAGCCAAGAACCAAGATGGGACAGGGGATCATGGGTGCCGTTCTTC
CASSQEPRWDRGSWVPFF
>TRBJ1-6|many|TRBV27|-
TGTGCCAGCAGTTTCATAGGAGGGAATTCACCCCTCCACTTT
CASSFIGGNSPLHF
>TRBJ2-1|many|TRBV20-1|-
TGCAGTGCAAACCCCCCGCTAGGTGAGCAGTTCTTC
CSANPPLGEQFF
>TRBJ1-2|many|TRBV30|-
TGTGCCTGGAGTGACTATGGCTACACCTTC
CAWSDYGYTF
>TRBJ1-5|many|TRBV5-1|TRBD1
TGCGCCAGCAGCCCGGGACAGGGGCTTAATCAGCCCCAGCATTTT
CASSPGQGLNQPQHF
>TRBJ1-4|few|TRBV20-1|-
TGCAGTGAAAGAAGACCCGAGGAAAAACTGTTTTTT
CSERRPEEKLFF
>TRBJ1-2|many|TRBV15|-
TGTGCCACCAGCTTAGGGCCCAACTATGGCTACACCTTC
CATSLGPNYGYTF
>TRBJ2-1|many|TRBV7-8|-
TGTGCCAGCATCCTAATAGGCGGAGCAACTTACAATGAGCAGTTCTTC
CASILIGGATYNEQFF
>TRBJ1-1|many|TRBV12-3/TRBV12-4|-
TGTGCCAGCAGTTCCTACACCCTGACAGAGAACACTGAAGCTTTCTTT
CASSSYTLTENTEAFF
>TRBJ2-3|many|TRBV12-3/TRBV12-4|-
TGTGCCAGCAGTTTAGATAGTCGGGCAGGGCTCTGGAATACGCAGTATTTT
CASSLDSRAGLWNTQYF
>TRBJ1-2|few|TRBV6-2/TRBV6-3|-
TGTGCCAGCAGTTACTCGGGACATCCGGATGGCTACACCTTC
CASSYSGHPDGYTF
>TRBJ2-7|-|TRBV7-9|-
TGTGCCAGCAGCTGGGGGGAAAGTGAGCAGTACTTC
CASSWGESEQYF
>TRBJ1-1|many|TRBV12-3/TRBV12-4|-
TGTGCCAGCCAAACGGGGAATAGGGCTGAAGCTTTCTTT
CASQTGNRAEAFF
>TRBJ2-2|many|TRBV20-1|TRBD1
TGCAGTGCTGTCCGGGACAGGGGTTACACCGGGGAGCTGTTTTTT
CSAVRDRGYTGELFF
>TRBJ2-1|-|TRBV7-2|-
TGTGCCAGCAGCACACGCCGGACTATAAACAATGAGCAGTTCTTC
CASSTRRTINNEQFF
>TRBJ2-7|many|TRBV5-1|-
TGCGCCAGCAGCCCACGGACAGCCCCGGAAAGCTACGAGCAGTACTTC
CASSPRTAPESYEQYF
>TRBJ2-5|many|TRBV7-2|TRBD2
TGTGCCAGCAGCCCCCGCGGCGGGAGGATCCAAGAGACCCAGTACTTC
CASSPRGGRIQETQYF
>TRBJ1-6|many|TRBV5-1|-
TGCGCCAGCAGCTTGTCAAGGCCCAATTCACCCCTCCACTTT
CASSLSRPNSPLHF
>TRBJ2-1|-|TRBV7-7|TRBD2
TGTGCTAGCAGCCGAGGTGGGGACTATTACAATGCGCAGTTCTTC
CASSRGGDYYNAQFF
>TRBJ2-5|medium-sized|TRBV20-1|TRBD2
TGCAGTGCTAGAGATCCCCTAGGACTAGCGGGGGGCCCCCAAGAGACCCAGTACTTC
CSARDPLGLAGGPQETQYF
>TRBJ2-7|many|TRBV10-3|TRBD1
TGTGCCATCAGTGAGTACGTGGGACAGGGATTCGAGCAGTACTTC
CAISEYVGQGFEQYF
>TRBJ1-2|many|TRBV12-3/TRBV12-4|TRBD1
TGTGCCAGCAGTTTGGACAGGAGGTATGGCTACACCTTC
CASSLDRRYGYTF
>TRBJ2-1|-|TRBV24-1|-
TGTGCCACCAGTGATCCACAGGGTCGGAATGAGCAGTTCTTC
CATSDPQGRNEQFF